This T cell receptor beta chain was observed in a study of cytomegalovirus exposure and HLA in healthy donors. CDR3 length equals 15 residues. Per germline, CDR1 LNHNV and CDR2 YYDKDF (reference sequence). Between the trimmed V and J ends, which lost 0 bases and 4 bases, there was a span of 12 bases. PCR was performed using 60 Vbeta and 13 Jbeta primers. The method was immunoSEQ multiplex PCR; TCRdb's version includes in-frame clones alone and lacks a portion of them. The table has about 130,000 clones, roughly 77% seen once; the top ten hold 1.1%. The clonotype originates from a woman in her 30s in good health and CMV-seronegative. The rearrangement uses TRBV15 and TRBJ1-1; D remains unclear. The material sequenced was PBMCs. The CDR3 DNA follows: TGTGCCACCAGCAGAGACCGTGGTGGAGGCACTGAAGCTTTCTTT. It specifies CATSRDRGGGTEAFF.